The 27 T cell receptor beta chains listed next were all sequenced from one sample in a study of early T cells in non-severe SARS-CoV-2 infection. In TCRdb, the 5' RACE reads were re-called with MiXCR into one record per CDR3 protein. The repertoire consists of around 82,000 distinct CDR3 sequences, with 11% occurring once and the leading ten covering 4.7%. The sample taken for sequencing was whole blood. These receptors originate from an adult who was a healthcare worker with PCR-confirmed SARS-CoV-2 infection or an uninfected control (not recorded which).

The chain combines TRBV9 with TRBJ2-2, with 7 bases that match TRBD1. V was clipped by 0 bases and J by 4 bases; unmatched bases: 0. In germline, CDR1 is SGDLS, CDR2 YYNGEE. This CDR3 contains 14 residues. The CDR3 spells CASSVAGGTGELFF. CDR3 coding DNA: TGTGCCAGCAGCGTAGCAGGGGGCACCGGGGAGCTGTTTTTT.

The chain employs TRBV12-3 or TRBV12-4 and TRBJ2-5; D not certain. Trimming removed 5 bases at V and 5 bases at J, with 9 bases between. CDR3 length: 12 amino acids. The DNA for the CDR3 is TGTGCCAGCAGTCGGTTGAGGGAGACCCAGTACTTC. Translating it yields CASSRLRETQYF.

This clonotype was seen at least ten times. The chain couples TRBV11-2 to TRBJ2-3; the D is unclear. CDR3 length: 11 residues. Trimming left V 5 bases short and J 8 bases short, with 8 bases between. CDR1 SGHAT and CDR2 FQNNGV come from the germline V gene. CDR3 coding DNA: TGTGCCAGCAGCCCCCGGGTTACGCAGTATTTT. Amino acids: CASSPRVTQYF.

This chain connects TRBV4-1 to TRBJ2-1, with D hard to call. The CDR3 totals 11 residues. CDR1 is MGHRA and CDR2 is YSYEKL in the germline V gene. V lost 3 bases and J lost 5, with 2 bases in between. In DNA form, the CDR3 reads TGCGCCAGCAGCCACAACAATGAGCAGTTCTTC. Protein product: CASSHNNEQFF.

This clonotype was observed at least ten times. The chain joins TRBV30 to TRBJ2-7; tentative D call: TRBD1 (6 bases). The germline V gene has CDR1 GTSNPN and CDR2 SVGIG (reference sequence). Trimming removed 7 bases at V and 2 bases at J, with 15 bases between. This CDR3 has 13 amino acids. The DNA for the CDR3 is TGTGCCTCCCTCTGGGACACAGCCTACGAGCAGTACTTC. Its protein is CASLWDTAYEQYF. The full variable domain, rest sourced from reference TRBV30 and TRBJ2-7, is SQTIHQWPATLVQPVGSPLSLECTVEGTSNPNLYWYRQAAGRGLQLLFYSVGIGQISSEVPQNLSASRPQDRQFILSSKKLLLSDSGFYLCASLWDTAYEQYFGPGTRLTVT.

This chain connects TRBV20-1 to TRBJ1-1; 8 nucleotides agree with TRBD1. Germline CDR1 is DFQATT and CDR2 is SNEGSKA (reference sequence). The CDR3 loop spans 14 amino acids. Trimming removed 3 bases from V and 5 bases from J; junction bases left unmatched: 8. The CDR3 reads CSASTLQGVTEAFF. The CDR3 DNA reads as TGCAGTGCTAGTACACTACAGGGGGTGACTGAAGCTTTCTTT.

This clonotype appeared many times. This rearrangement joins TRBV13 to TRBJ1-1; 7 nucleotides align to TRBD1. The CDR3 loop spans 14 amino acids. The J segment lost 0 bases and the V segment lost 5 bases, leaving 3 bases of the junction unmatched. Looked up from germline, CDR1 is PRHDT and CDR2 is FYEKMQ (reference sequence). This CDR3 is CASSHGQVNTEAFF. Written as DNA, the CDR3 is TGTGCCAGCAGCCACGGACAGGTGAACACTGAAGCTTTCTTT.

This clonotype was seen more than once but under ten times. This chain connects TRBV19 to TRBJ2-2; TRBD2 matches 9 bases. Trimming at V came to 5 bases and at J to 1 base, leaving 2 bases not matched to a gene. Germline V gene sequence: CDR1 LNHDA, CDR2 SQIVND (reference sequence). CDR3 length equals 15 residues. In DNA form, the CDR3 reads TGTGCCAGTAGTGCAGCGGGAGGGAACACCGGGGAGCTGTTTTTT. Encoded protein: CASSAAGGNTGELFF.

This chain joins TRBV11-2 and TRBJ2-3; D is undetermined. The CDR3 runs to 14 residues. Germline loops: CDR1 SGHAT, CDR2 FQNNGV. The V end was cut by 5 bases, the J end by 4 bases, with 13 bases between. The CDR3 DNA is TGTGCCAGCAGCAAAACCCTGTATTCAGATACGCAGTATTTT. Protein sequence: CASSKTLYSDTQYF.

Ten or more counts support this clonotype. CDR3 loop: CASSLDGRKKLFF. The CDR3 coding sequence is TGTGCCAGCTCACTAGACGGTCGGAAAAAACTGTTTTTT. The chain joins TRBV18 to TRBJ1-4; unclear D gene. V was clipped by 4 bases and J by 9 bases, with 12 bases between them. CDR3 length: 13 amino acids. Germline values: CDR1 KGHSH, CDR2 LQKENI.

There are a few counts of this clonotype. This chain connects TRBV11-2 to TRBJ2-7; unclear D gene. CDR3 length: 14 amino acids. The germline V gene encodes CDR1 SGHAT and CDR2 FQNNGV. Trimming cost V 5 bases and J 5 bases, with 16 bases left between them. The CDR3 sequence: CASSTALRKNEQYF. CDR3 sequence (DNA): TGTGCCAGCAGCACCGCACTACGTAAGAACGAGCAGTACTTC.

This clonotype occurred many times. V is TRBV5-6 and J is TRBJ1-2, with TRBD1 identical over 7 bases. Germline-derived CDR1 and CDR2 are SGHDT and YYEEEE. J gave up 8 bases and V 4 bases, and 8 bases lay outside the gene matches. The CDR3 runs to 13 residues. CDR3 nucleotide sequence: TGTGCCAGCAGCCTAGACAGGGCCTACGGCTACACCTTC. Its protein is CASSLDRAYGYTF.

At least ten counts were recorded for this clonotype. The rearrangement joins TRBV18 to TRBJ1-6; TRBD1 is a possible D gene (6 bases). Trimming cost V 2 bases and J 8 bases, with 16 bases left between them. From germline, CDR1 is KGHSH and CDR2 LQKENI. The CDR3 runs to 16 residues. The CDR3 DNA is TGTGCCAGCTCACCAGGCTGGCCGGCAGGGGATTCACCCCTCCACTTT. The encoded protein is CASSPGWPAGDSPLHF.

This clonotype came up a few times. The chain joins TRBV29-1 to TRBJ1-2, with D unresolved. The germline gives CDR1 SQVTM, CDR2 ANQGSEA. CDR3 length: 13 residues. The germline V and J ends were trimmed by 5 bases and 3 bases, with 13 bases remaining between them. CDR3 sequence (DNA): TGCAGCGTTTCCCCCCTTGGGGACTATGGCTACACCTTC. Protein product: CSVSPLGDYGYTF.

The chain links TRBV29-1 to TRBJ1-1; D gene unclear. V lost 6 bases to trimming and J lost 2 bases, with 4 bases between them. This CDR3 has 10 residues. Germline V CDR1 and CDR2: SQVTM, ANQGSEA. The chain's CDR3 is CSVGNTEAFF. CDR3 DNA sequence: TGCAGCGTCGGTAACACTGAAGCTTTCTTT.

A few counts support this clonotype. The V gene is TRBV7-8, the J gene TRBJ2-1; no clear D. Deletions cut 1 base from V and 0 bases from J, with 13 bases between. Per germline, CDR1 SGHVS and CDR2 FQNEAQ. The CDR3 loop spans 17 amino acids. The CDR3 DNA sequence: TGTGCCAGCAGCTTAGTATTGATGTCCCTCTCCTACAATGAGCAGTTCTTC. Encoded protein: CASSLVLMSLSYNEQFF.

Many counts were recorded for this clonotype. V is TRBV20-1 and J is TRBJ2-5; TRBD2 matches at 9 bases. Germline V gives CDR1 DFQATT, CDR2 SNEGSKA (reference sequence). This CDR3 has 14 amino acids. V lost 3 bases and J lost 4; bases outside the gene matches: 6. The CDR3 region is CSASWRGGVETQYF. The CDR3 nucleotides are TGCAGTGCTAGCTGGCGGGGGGGCGTAGAGACCCAGTACTTC.

This clonotype was seen more than once but under ten times. The chain uses TRBV7-9 and TRBJ2-2; D unresolved. V was shortened by 6 bases and J by 10 bases, with 21 bases between the two germline ends. The CDR3 spans 15 residues. Germline CDR1 is SEHNR and CDR2 is FQNEAQ (reference sequence). The CDR3 loop reads CASRTLGQTPEELFF. CDR3 nucleotide sequence: TGTGCCAGCAGGACCCTCGGCCAAACCCCCGAGGAGCTGTTTTTT. Supplemented by reference TRBV7-9 and TRBJ2-2, the full variable domain reads DTGVSQNPRHKITKRGQNVTFRCDPISEHNRLYWYRQTLGQGPEFLTYFQNEAQLEKSRLLSDRFSAERPKGSFSTLEIQRTEQGDSAMYLCASRTLGQTPEELFFGEGSRLTVL.

This clonotype has only a few counts. The V call is TRBV9, the J call TRBJ1-2, with a tentative D call TRBD1 (5 bases). The length of the CDR3 is 14 residues. The V and J ends lost 6 bases and 10 bases respectively, with 22 bases between them. The germline CDR1 and CDR2 sequences are SGDLS and YYNGEE. The CDR3 reads CASNAGQLGDDYTF. The DNA of the CDR3 is TGTGCCAGCAACGCTGGACAACTAGGGGATGACTACACCTTC.

This clonotype was observed many times. This rearrangement joins TRBV7-2 to TRBJ1-1; D call uncertain. The germline gives CDR1 SGHTA, CDR2 FQGNSA. There are 13 residues in the CDR3. V dropped 3 bases and J dropped 11 bases, with 16 bases sitting between them. The DNA of the CDR3 is TGTGCCAGCAGCTTCGACCGACGTGCGACGGCTTTCTTT. This codes for CASSFDRRATAFF. Variable domain in full (rest from reference TRBV7-2 and TRBJ1-1): GAGVSQSPSNKVTEKGKDVELRCDPISGHTALYWYRQSLGQGLEFLIYFQGNSAPDKSGLPSDRFSAERTGGSVSTLTIQRTQQEDSAVYLCASSFDRRATAFFGQGTRLTVV.

The rearrangement joins TRBV5-4 to TRBJ2-5; tentative D call: TRBD2 (6 bases). Deletions cut 4 bases from V and 5 bases from J, with 6 bases between. The CDR3 extends over 11 amino acids. The germline gives CDR1 SGHNT, CDR2 YYREEE (reference sequence). The CDR3 nucleotides read TGTGCCAGCAGCCGGGGGGAGACCCAGTACTTC. It yields the protein CASSRGETQYF.

This clonotype was seen only a few times. This chain links TRBV20-1 with TRBJ1-3, with D unresolved. Germline values: CDR1 DFQATT, CDR2 SNEGSKA (reference sequence). CDR3 length: 12 amino acids. The V end lost 6 bases, the J end lost 2 bases, and 8 bases lay between the germline ends. The chain's CDR3 is CSARAPGNTIYF. DNA of the CDR3: TGCAGTGCCCGGGCTCCTGGAAACACCATATATTTT.

This clonotype was picked up many times. V usage is TRBV11-2 and J usage is TRBJ2-1; unclear D gene. CDR3 length equals 16 residues. Germline lookup yields CDR1 SGHAT and CDR2 FQNNGV. V shed 1 base and J shed 1 base, with 11 bases lying between them. The CDR3 nucleotides are TGTGCCAGCAGCTTAGTCGGGTCCTTTTCCTACAATGAGCAGTTCTTC. Amino acid sequence: CASSLVGSFSYNEQFF.

In regard to this clonotype: A much larger clone differs from this one at a single base, so this may be a read error. The chain has TRBV7-2 and TRBJ1-1, with D maybe TRBD1 (6 bases). The V gene lost 1 base and the J gene lost 1 base, with 7 bases spanning the gap. The CDR3 extends over 14 amino acids. Germline V CDR1 and CDR2: SGHTA, FQGNSA. CDR3 sequence (DNA): TGTGCCAGCAGCTTAGACAGGGCGAACACTGAAGCTTTCTTT. Translating gives CASSLDRANTEAFF.

This clonotype was seen ten or more times. The chain has TRBV6-2 or TRBV6-3 and TRBJ2-2, with TRBD2 identical over 8 bases. V trimming: 0 bases; J trimming: 2 bases; junction bases outside the gene matches: 5. This CDR3 has 17 amino acids. The germline gives CDR1 MNHEY, CDR2 SVGEGT. CDR3 DNA: TGTGCCAGCAGTTACTCGACGGCGGGGGGTAACACCGGGGAGCTGTTTTTT. Its translation: CASSYSTAGGNTGELFF.

This clonotype appeared a few times. The chain uses TRBV6-5 and TRBJ2-1, with 12 bases fitting TRBD1. This CDR3 has 16 residues. Unmatched junction bases numbered 9, after V lost 5 bases and J lost 7 bases. Germline loops: CDR1 MNHEY, CDR2 SVGAGI. Written as DNA, the CDR3 is TGTGCCAGCAGTCCCTCCGGGACAGGGGGCAAAAATGAGCAGTTCTTC. Translated: CASSPSGTGGKNEQFF.

On this clonotype: This may be a read error, as it is one base from a much larger clone. In this CDR3 the conserved last residue, phenylalanine or tryptophan, is missing, so a read error is likely. The V call is TRBV7-2, the J call TRBJ2-7; 7 bases fit TRBD1. The CDR3 runs to 12 residues. Trimming removed 5 bases from V and 6 bases from J; junction bases left unmatched: 4. CDR1 SGHTA and CDR2 FQGNSA come from the germline V gene. The CDR3, as DNA: TGTGCCAGCAGCACGACAGGGTTCGAGCAGTACTTA. Translating gives CASSTTGFEQYL.